These 3 T cell receptor beta chains originate from one sample sequenced in a study of human T cells and chemical hapten exposure. TCRdb recomputed calls from the RACE reads with MiXCR, one row per CDR3 protein. The table shows about 120,000 distinct CDR3 sequences, with 11% occurring only once. As for time point: patch test 3, about 24 weeks after DPC sensitization. The sample's treatment: therapeutic diphenylcyclopropenone sensitization with weekly scalp DPC. The sequences come from whole blood, collected in connection with sensitization to the hapten diphenylcyclopropenone (DPC). The origin of the receptors is a woman aged 45-65 years with alopecia areata. Some clones in this sample may be carry-over from other donors' samples.

The rearrangement links TRBV6-1 to TRBJ1-3; 7 bases are shared with TRBD1. Germline loops: CDR1 MNHNS, CDR2 SASEGT. J was trimmed by 0 bases and V by 9 bases; bases with no gene match: 5. The CDR3 extends over 14 amino acids. The CDR3 loop reads CASTRDSSGNTIYF. DNA for the CDR3: TGTGCCAGTACTCGGGACAGCTCTGGAAACACCATATATTTT.

This clonotype has a handful of counts. V and J are TRBV6-5 and TRBJ1-4; 11 bases are shared with TRBD1. The germline V gene has CDR1 MNHEY and CDR2 SVGAGI. J lost 14 bases, V lost 6 bases, and 8 bases had no gene match. The CDR3 sequence is 13 residues long. CDR3 DNA sequence: TGTGCCAGCAGCCCAGGACAGGGGGCTTGGCTGTTTTTT. Translating gives CASSPGQGAWLFF.

The chain has TRBV30 and TRBJ1-5; TRBD1 might be the D (6 bases). CDR1 is GTSNPN and CDR2 is SVGIG in the germline V gene (reference sequence). The CDR3 is 13 amino acids. The CDR3 DNA sequence: TGTGCGGGGGGCGTGAGGGGCAATCAGCCCCAGCATTTT. Its protein product is CAGGVRGNQPQHF.